These 14 T cell receptor beta chains came from one sample sequenced in a study of blood T cell repertoires in COVID-19 (dated by TCRdb to 2018 to 2020). Library preparation employed the immunoSEQ multiplex PCR assay. The clones in this table, taken by TCRdb from immuneACCESS, are in-frame only. Not every clone is retained; where verified, under half of the shortfall comes from an unresolved V gene, and the cause of the rest is unknown. Within this sample are about 340,000 clones, with under 95% of them counted one time only. Less than 20% of the sample goes to the ten largest clones. Input material: PBMCs or T cells enriched from blood (not recorded which). The origin of the receptors is a woman aged 30 to 39 who had recovered from COVID-19.

J is TRBJ2-2 and V is TRBV9, with D unclear. Trimming pared 2 bases from V and 2 bases from J, leaving 10 bases between. Germline V gives CDR1 SGDLS, CDR2 YYNGEE. This CDR3 comprises 15 residues. CDR3 loop: CASSVLESNTGELFF. CDR3 DNA sequence: TGTGCCAGCAGCGTTCTAGAATCAAACACCGGGGAGCTGTTTTTT.

J is TRBJ1-4 and V is TRBV5-8; D may be TRBD1 (6 bases). The CDR3 is 16 amino acids. V lost 4 bases and J lost 2, with 15 bases in between. Germline values: CDR1 SGHTS, CDR2 YDEGEE. The CDR3 reads CASSRTGQHTNEKLFF. The CDR3 nucleotides read TGTGCCAGCAGCAGGACCGGACAGCATACTAATGAAAAACTGTTTTTT.

This clone has a handful of counts. The V and J genes are TRBV28 and TRBJ1-5, with TRBD1 matching 7 bases. J gave up 6 bases and V 8 bases, and 7 bases lay outside the gene matches. CDR1 and CDR2 (germline): MDHEN, SYDVKM. CDR3 length: 13 amino acids. In nucleotides, the CDR3 is TGTGCCAGCCGCCAGGGGGGAAGTCAGCCCCAGCATTTT. This gives the protein CASRQGGSQPQHF.

The rearrangement uses TRBV28 and TRBJ2-5; 9 nucleotides match TRBD1. The CDR3 is 13 residues long. The ends lost 6 bases at V and 4 bases at J; junction bases unmatched: 3. The germline V gene has CDR1 MDHEN and CDR2 SYDVKM. Written as DNA, the CDR3 is TGTGCCAGCAGATCGGGACAGGGAGAGACCCAGTACTTC. This codes for CASRSGQGETQYF.

For this clone: The sample carries other DNA sequences with the same CDR3. The genes are TRBV12-3 or TRBV12-4 and TRBJ2-7; D is ambiguous. V was clipped by 1 base and J by 6 bases, with 4 bases between them. The CDR3 sequence is 11 residues long. CDR3 region: CASSLGAEQYF. CDR3 sequence (DNA): TGTGCCAGCAGTTTAGGAGCCGAGCAGTACTTC.

The CDR3 spells CASSPQGISTDTQYF. The CDR3 DNA reads as TGTGCCAGCAGCCCACAGGGGATAAGCACAGATACGCAGTATTTT. The V call is TRBV6-2 or TRBV6-3, the J call TRBJ2-3, with TRBD1 identical over 7 bases. CDR1 and CDR2 from the germline V gene are MNHEY and SVGEGT. V shed 6 bases, J shed 0 bases, and the junction held 6 bases outside the gene matches. CDR3 length: 15 residues.

The CDR3 DNA is TGCGCCAGCAGCCCGCCCACCGGGACTAGCGGGATTGGTTCCTACAATGAGCAGTTCTTC. It translates to CASSPPTGTSGIGSYNEQFF. The gene calls are TRBV4-3 and TRBJ2-1; 13 nucleotides line up with TRBD2. This CDR3 contains 20 residues. Trimming removed 4 bases from V and 1 base from J; junction bases left unmatched: 13. Per germline, CDR1 LGHNA and CDR2 YSLEER.

This sequence joins TRBV5-1 and TRBJ1-1; 11 nucleotides match TRBD1. V shed 0 bases and J 7 bases; nucleotides not matched to a gene: 11. The germline V gene has CDR1 SGHRS and CDR2 YFSETQ. This CDR3 comprises 17 residues. CDR3 sequence: CASSLAGTGGFRGEAFF. CDR3 coding DNA: TGCGCCAGCAGCTTGGCCGGGACAGGGGGGTTTCGTGGTGAAGCTTTCTTT. Full variable domain (outside the CDR3, taken from reference TRBV5-1 and TRBJ1-1): KAGVTQTPRYLIKTRGQQVTLSCSPISGHRSVSWYQQTPGQGLQFLFEYFSETQRNKGNFPGRFSGRQFSNSRSEMNVSTLELGDSALYLCASSLAGTGGFRGEAFFGQGTRLTVV.

This clone came up once. The chain employs TRBV11-1 and TRBJ1-1; possible D gene TRBD1, 5 bases. V dropped 2 bases and J dropped 1 base, with 8 bases sitting between them. Germline lookup yields CDR1 SGHAT and CDR2 FQDESV (reference sequence). This CDR3 contains 14 residues. CDR3: CASSLLQGNTEAFF. The DNA of the CDR3 is TGTGCCAGCAGCTTATTGCAGGGGAACACTGAAGCTTTCTTT.

This chain uses TRBV5-1 with TRBJ2-5, with 10 bases matching TRBD1. Unmatched junction bases numbered 12, after V lost 5 bases and J lost 5 bases. The CDR3 is 16 residues long. Germline-derived CDR1 and CDR2 are SGHRS and YFSETQ. CDR3 protein: CASRFTGTGDFETQYF. In nucleotides, the CDR3 is TGCGCCAGCAGGTTTACCGGGACAGGGGATTTTGAGACCCAGTACTTC. The variable domain in full, completed from reference TRBV5-1 and TRBJ2-5, reads KAGVTQTPRYLIKTRGQQVTLSCSPISGHRSVSWYQQTPGQGLQFLFEYFSETQRNKGNFPGRFSGRQFSNSRSEMNVSTLELGDSALYLCASRFTGTGDFETQYFGPGTRLLVL.

The CDR3: CASSLPGTSGFF. CDR3 bases: TGTGCCAGCAGTCTACCTGGGACTAGCGGTTTCTTC. V usage is TRBV28 and J usage is TRBJ2-1; 11 bases agree with TRBD2. Germline V gives CDR1 MDHEN, CDR2 SYDVKM. The V segment lost 5 bases and the J segment 16 bases; nucleotides outside the gene matches: 7. The CDR3 is 12 amino acids.

This chain joins TRBV7-5 and TRBJ1-4. TRBV7-5 is annotated as a pseudogene. The CDR3 sequence is 17 residues long. The CDR3 DNA is TGTGCCAGAAGTTTCCCAGGTTTGGGAGCAACTAATGAAAAACTGTTTTTT. Translated: CARSFPGLGATNEKLFF.

DNA for the CDR3: TGTGCCAGCCGGCAAGCGGGAGGGGAAGATACGCAGTATTTT. This gives the protein CASRQAGGEDTQYF. The chain recombines TRBV2 with TRBJ2-3, with 10 bases identical to TRBD2. CDR1 SNHLY and CDR2 FYNNEI come from the germline V gene. CDR3 size: 14 residues. J lost 5 bases, V lost 8 bases, and 7 bases had no gene match.

The V and J genes are TRBV27 and TRBJ2-3, with no clear D. This CDR3 is built from 13 residues. V was pared by 7 bases and J by 3 bases, with 11 bases between. CDR1 is MNHEY and CDR2 is SMNVEV in the germline V gene (reference sequence). The chain's CDR3 is CASTHFKTDTQYF. CDR3 sequence (DNA): TGTGCCAGCACCCACTTCAAGACAGATACGCAGTATTTT.